The 17 T cell receptor beta chains below come from one sample, sequenced in a study of STAT5B mutations in CD4+ large granular lymphocyte leukemia. Sequencing used immunoSEQ multiplex PCR; TCRdb keeps in-frame clones, though not all of them. The data contain about 23,000 clones, roughly three quarters of them singletons. Sequenced sample: CD4+ T cells from blood buffy coats. The receptors were sampled from a human donor in good health.

V is TRBV7-9 and J is TRBJ1-6; D unclear. The germline V gene encodes CDR1 SEHNR and CDR2 FQNEAQ (reference sequence). The CDR3 contains 14 residues. V was trimmed by 8 bases and J by 5 bases, leaving 13 bases between them. CDR3 sequence reads: CASSNPTNNSPLHF. DNA for the CDR3: TGTGCCAGCTCCAACCCTACCAATAATTCACCCCTCCACTTT.

The V call is TRBV5-8, the J call TRBJ2-5, with D uncertain. Trimming took off 2 bases at V and 2 bases at J, with 10 bases between the two ends. Germline values: CDR1 SGHTS, CDR2 YDEGEE. The CDR3 is 14 residues long. The CDR3 loop is CASSLSFHQETQYF. The CDR3 DNA is TGTGCCAGCAGCTTAAGTTTTCATCAAGAGACCCAGTACTTC.

This clone was recorded once. This chain connects TRBV5-6 to TRBJ1-5; D gene uncertain. Trimming cost V 0 bases and J 3 bases, with 7 bases left between them. CDR1 is SGHDT, CDR2 YYEEEE, per germline. The CDR3 loop spans 14 amino acids. The CDR3 DNA follows: TGTGCCAGCAGCTTGGGGCGGAACAATCAGCCCCAGCATTTT. Amino acids: CASSLGRNNQPQHF.

This rearrangement joins TRBV18 to TRBJ2-5, with 8 bases aligning to TRBD1. Germline CDR1 reads KGHSH; CDR2 reads LQKENI. This CDR3 region has 17 residues. J was trimmed by 3 bases and V by 4 bases; bases with no gene match: 13. The CDR3: CASSLRQTGVREETQYF. The CDR3 DNA is TGTGCCAGCTCACTCCGACAGACAGGGGTGAGGGAAGAGACCCAGTACTTC.

The gene calls are TRBV19 and TRBJ2-2; 10 nucleotides line up with TRBD1. Germline loops: CDR1 LNHDA, CDR2 SQIVND (reference sequence). This CDR3 comprises 15 residues. The J segment lost 7 bases and the V segment lost 4 bases, leaving 6 bases of the junction unmatched. This CDR3 is CASSTPGQGHGELFF. Here the CDR3 DNA reads TGTGCCAGTAGTACCCCGGGACAGGGGCACGGGGAGCTGTTTTTT.

This sequence joins TRBV18 and TRBJ2-3; 9 bases agree with TRBD2. CDR3 size: 15 residues. Germline assignment: CDR1 KGHSH and CDR2 LQKENI. V gave up 6 bases and J gave up 3 bases; unmatched junction bases: 7. DNA of the CDR3: TGTGCCAGCTCCGCCGCGCTAGCGGGAACAGATACGCAGTATTTT. The encoded protein is CASSAALAGTDTQYF. The whole variable domain, filled in from reference TRBV18 and TRBJ2-3, reads NAGVMQNPRHLVRRRGQEARLRCSPMKGHSHVYWYRQLPEEGLKFMVYLQKENIIDESGMPKERFSAEFPKEGPSILRIQQVVRGDSAAYFCASSAALAGTDTQYFGPGTRLTVL.

This clone was observed a handful of times. This chain joins TRBV7-9 and TRBJ2-1, with D hard to call. Per germline, CDR1 SEHNR and CDR2 FQNEAQ (reference sequence). V gave up 1 base and J gave up 5 bases, with 6 bases separating them. This CDR3 has 13 amino acids. The CDR3 loop is CASSLDSNNEQFF. The CDR3 DNA follows: TGTGCCAGCAGCTTAGACTCGAACAATGAGCAGTTCTTC.

This chain links TRBV5-5 with TRBJ1-5; 8 positions agree with TRBD1. The CDR3 sequence is 14 residues long. The V segment lost 4 bases and the J segment 6 bases; nucleotides outside the gene matches: 6. Germline loops: CDR1 SGHKS, CDR2 YYEKEE (reference sequence). The CDR3 region has the DNA TGTGCCAGCAGCGAGGGACAGGTTTTTCAGCCCCAGCATTTT. Its translation: CASSEGQVFQPQHF.

The genes are TRBV6-5 and TRBJ2-6; no definite D call. The CDR3 covers 15 residues. Germline CDR1 MNHEY, CDR2 SVGAGI. Between the trimmed V and J ends, which lost 3 bases and 1 base, there was a span of 7 bases. CDR3 loop: CASSYWSSGANVLTF. CDR3 in DNA: TGTGCCAGCAGTTATTGGTCATCTGGGGCCAACGTCCTGACTTTC.

This sequence joins TRBV19 and TRBJ1-2; 9 positions agree with TRBD1. Germline trimming cut 5 bases from V and 7 bases from J; bases unmatched to any gene: 11. Germline loops: CDR1 LNHDA, CDR2 SQIVND (reference sequence). The CDR3 runs 15 residues. For the CDR3, the DNA is TGTGCCAGTAGTGCCTGGGACAGGGTATTGTTTGGCTACACCTTC. Translated: CASSAWDRVLFGYTF. Full variable domain (remainder filled in from reference TRBV19 and TRBJ1-2): DGGITQSPKYLFRKEGQNVTLSCEQNLNHDAMYWYRQDPGQGLRLIYYSQIVNDFQKGDIAEGYSVSREKKESFPLTVTSAQKNPTAFYLCASSAWDRVLFGYTFGSGTRLTVV.

In this sample, this clone turned up a few times. V gene TRBV30 combines with J gene TRBJ1-2, with TRBD1 matching over 10 bases. J gave up 7 bases and V 3 bases, and 2 bases lay outside the gene matches. The V gene's germline CDR1 is GTSNPN and CDR2 SVGIG (reference sequence). This CDR3 spans 12 amino acids. The CDR3 loop reads CAWSRDRGGYTF. CDR3 coding DNA: TGTGCCTGGAGCCGGGACAGGGGTGGCTACACCTTC.

The V call is TRBV4-1, the J call TRBJ1-4, with unresolved D. The CDR3 is 15 amino acids. CDR1 is MGHRA and CDR2 is YSYEKL in the germline V gene. The V gene lost 4 bases and the J gene lost 0 bases, with 9 bases spanning the gap. The CDR3 protein is CASSLGPSTNEKLFF. In DNA, the CDR3 is TGCGCCAGCAGCCTCGGCCCCTCAACTAATGAAAAACTGTTTTTT.

The V call is TRBV15, the J call TRBJ2-1; D gene unclear. Looked up from germline, CDR1 is LNHNV and CDR2 is YYDKDF (reference sequence). The CDR3 totals 15 residues. V lost 1 base to trimming and J lost 9 bases, with 16 bases between them. The CDR3: CATSRAPGPGTEQFF. The CDR3 DNA is TGTGCCACCAGCAGAGCCCCGGGCCCTGGCACTGAGCAGTTCTTC.

This chain connects TRBV6-5 to TRBJ1-4; D is undetermined. The CDR3 runs to 15 residues. The ends were cut back, 4 bases at V and 7 bases at J, with 16 bases in the middle. From germline, CDR1 is MNHEY and CDR2 SVGAGI. The CDR3 reads CASSSNVGVGEKLFF. CDR3 DNA sequence: TGTGCCAGCAGTTCCAACGTCGGGGTTGGTGAAAAACTGTTTTTT.

This clone came up a few times. The rearrangement joins TRBV7-9 to TRBJ2-3, with D possibly matching TRBD2 (5 bases). CDR1 SEHNR and CDR2 FQNEAQ come from the germline V gene (reference sequence). CDR3 size: 14 residues. V lost 5 bases and J 4 bases, leaving 13 bases between the germline ends. In nucleotides, the CDR3 is TGTGCCAGCAGCCCCGGGGTGGATGCAGATACGCAGTATTTT. This translates into CASSPGVDADTQYF.

This clone has a handful of counts. The rearrangement links TRBV6-1 to TRBJ2-5, with a tentative D call TRBD2 (5 bases). CDR1 is MNHNS, CDR2 SASEGT, per germline. V was trimmed by 0 bases and J by 5 bases, leaving 7 bases between them. The CDR3 runs to 13 residues. In DNA, the CDR3 is TGTGCCAGCAGTGAAGCGCGAGGGGAGACCCAGTACTTC. This encodes CASSEARGETQYF.

The chain has TRBV4-1 and TRBJ2-3; 7 bases fit TRBD2. Germline assignment: CDR1 MGHRA and CDR2 YSYEKL. Unmatched junction bases numbered 3, after V lost 1 base and J lost 8 bases. The CDR3 spans 13 residues. DNA for the CDR3: TGCGCCAGCAGCCAAGGGGGGGGAGGTACGCAGTATTTT. It is translated as CASSQGGGGTQYF.